These 24 T cell receptor beta chains were sequenced from one sample in a study of radiotherapy plus CTLA-4 blockade in lung cancer. Sequencing was performed with immunoSEQ multiplex PCR; in TCRdb, only in-frame clones are kept and a portion is missing. The top ten hold 9.8% of the sample, which has 40,000 to 45,000 clones, 75% seen once. Sequenced here: peripheral blood, sampled from a patient treated with radiotherapy plus ipilimumab. These receptors were taken from a human donor with non-small cell lung cancer who had stable disease on radiotherapy plus ipilimumab.

The genes are TRBV11-2 and TRBJ1-1; 11 bases match TRBD1. V gave up 5 bases and J gave up 5 bases; unmatched junction bases: 7. This CDR3 comprises 15 residues. Germline lookup yields CDR1 SGHAT and CDR2 FQNNGV. CDR3 residues: CASSTGQGARTEAFF. The DNA of the CDR3 is TGTGCCAGCAGCACCGGACAGGGGGCTAGAACTGAAGCTTTCTTT.

The V call is TRBV6-5, the J call TRBJ2-7; 8 bases line up with TRBD1. Looked up from germline, CDR1 is MNHEY and CDR2 is SVGAGI. The CDR3 loop spans 13 amino acids. V lost 6 bases to trimming and J lost 3 bases; unmatched junction nucleotides: 4. CDR3 in DNA: TGTGCCAGCAGATACGGACAGGGCTACGAGCAGTACTTC. Translated: CASRYGQGYEQYF.

The V call is TRBV19, the J call TRBJ1-5, with 8 bases identical to TRBD1. The V gene end was trimmed by 5 bases and the J gene end by 9 bases; junction bases not matched to a gene: 6. Germline V CDR1 and CDR2: LNHDA, SQIVND (reference sequence). The CDR3 is 13 residues long. CDR3: CASSGDRSSPQHF. Written as DNA, the CDR3 is TGTGCCAGTAGTGGGGACAGGAGTTCGCCCCAGCATTTT.

In nucleotides, the CDR3 is TGTGCCAGCAGCTTCTCAGCGGGGGGCTACTACGAGCAGTACTTC. It encodes CASSFSAGGYYEQYF. The chain links TRBV7-2 to TRBJ2-7; 9 nucleotides agree with TRBD2. This CDR3 has 15 residues. Losses at the gene ends were 3 bases for V and 3 bases for J; bases not matched to a gene: 6. Germline loops: CDR1 SGHTA, CDR2 FQGNSA.

The chain is built from TRBV6-4 and TRBJ1-2; D not certain. The V gene lost 7 bases and the J gene lost 8 bases, with 14 bases spanning the gap. This CDR3 spans 12 amino acids. In germline, CDR1 is MRHNA, CDR2 SNTAGT. CDR3 nucleotide sequence: TGTGCCAGCACCCCGTTATCCCCGGGCTACACCTTC. It encodes CASTPLSPGYTF.

This clone was seen just once. This chain uses TRBV4-1 with TRBJ2-3; TRBD1 might be the D (5 bases). The CDR3 loop spans 15 amino acids. The germline V and J ends were trimmed by 3 bases and 0 bases, with 10 bases remaining between them. CDR1 and CDR2 from the germline V gene are MGHRA and YSYEKL. The CDR3 DNA sequence: TGCGCCAGCAGCCACGACAGAACTAGCACAGATACGCAGTATTTT. It codes for CASSHDRTSTDTQYF.

This chain uses TRBV7-2 with TRBJ1-5; D not resolved. This CDR3 region has 13 residues. Trimming took 2 bases from V and 5 from J, leaving 7 bases between them. CDR1 is SGHTA, CDR2 FQGNSA, per germline. The CDR3 is CASSLKGDQPQHF. In nucleotides, the CDR3 is TGTGCCAGCAGCTTAAAGGGAGATCAGCCCCAGCATTTT.

The J gene is TRBJ1-4, the V gene TRBV15, with a tentative D call TRBD1 (6 bases). The CDR3 sequence is 18 residues long. CDR1 is LNHNV, CDR2 YYDKDF, per germline (reference sequence). V was shortened by 1 base and J by 5 bases, with 20 bases between the two germline ends. The CDR3 spells CATSRGGNRARINEKLFF. DNA for the CDR3: TGTGCCACCAGCAGAGGTGGGAACAGGGCACGGATAAATGAAAAACTGTTTTTT.

In its sample, this clone was seen once. Here the CDR3 reads CASSPFYTGSEGNSPLHF. The CDR3 DNA reads TGTGCCAGCAGCCCCTTTTACACAGGGTCCGAGGGTAATTCACCCCTCCACTTT. The chain links TRBV7-6 to TRBJ1-6; TRBD1 is a possible D gene (6 bases). The length of the CDR3 is 18 residues. Germline loops: CDR1 SGHVS, CDR2 FNYEAQ. The V gene lost 5 bases and the J gene lost 6 bases, with 23 bases spanning the gap.

This clone showed up just a few times. The CDR3 sequence: CASSVLSSYNSPLHF. CDR3 coding DNA: TGTGCCAGCAGCGTGTTGAGCTCCTATAATTCACCCCTCCACTTT. The chain couples TRBV5-5 to TRBJ1-6; D unresolved. This CDR3 is 15 amino acids long. V was clipped by 4 bases and J by 0 bases, with 8 bases between them. Germline loops: CDR1 SGHKS, CDR2 YYEKEE (reference sequence).

This clone has more than one count but fewer than ten. DNA of the CDR3: TGTGCCAGCCGGACAGGGCCCCAGGGCTCTGGAAACACCATATATTTT. Encoded protein: CASRTGPQGSGNTIYF. The chain couples TRBV7-9 to TRBJ1-3, with TRBD1 identical over 8 bases. Germline CDR1 is SEHNR and CDR2 is FQNEAQ (reference sequence). The CDR3 length is 16 residues. The V and J ends lost 8 bases and 0 bases, in that order; junction bases with no gene match: 9.

As DNA, the CDR3 is TGTGCCAGCTCACCACGTCGGGAGAATTCACCCCTCCACTTT. This encodes CASSPRRENSPLHF. The rearrangement uses TRBV18 and TRBJ1-6; D is unclear. Per the germline V gene, CDR1 is KGHSH and CDR2 is LQKENI. This CDR3 contains 14 residues. Trimming removed 1 base from V and 7 bases from J, with 8 bases in between.

This clone has only a few counts. The chain uses TRBV6-6 and TRBJ2-1, with 8 bases aligning to TRBD2. Germline CDR1 and CDR2: MNHNY and SVGAGI (reference sequence). V shed 4 bases, J shed 10 bases, and the junction held 6 bases outside the gene matches. The CDR3 is 13 amino acids. The chain's CDR3 is CASSSRQRGEQFF. The CDR3 DNA is TGTGCCAGCAGTTCACGGCAGCGGGGGGAGCAGTTCTTC.

The chain joins TRBV7-8 to TRBJ2-1; 8 nucleotides match TRBD2. Germline V gene sequence: CDR1 SGHVS, CDR2 FQNEAQ. V was clipped by 2 bases and J by 7 bases; unmatched bases: 7. CDR3 length equals 15 residues. The chain's CDR3 is CASSLLAGKKNEQFF. The CDR3, as DNA: TGTGCCAGCAGCTTACTAGCGGGCAAAAAGAATGAGCAGTTCTTC.

This chain joins TRBV19 and TRBJ2-5; perhaps TRBD2 as D (6 bases). The CDR3 length is 13 residues. Germline V gives CDR1 LNHDA, CDR2 SQIVND (reference sequence). V was clipped by 4 bases and J by 4 bases, with 10 bases between them. This CDR3 is CASSTLRGETQYF. The DNA for the CDR3 is TGTGCCAGTAGTACCTTGCGGGGAGAGACCCAGTACTTC.

The genes are TRBV5-4 and TRBJ2-3, with D unresolved. The CDR3 consists of 13 residues. V dropped 2 bases and J dropped 2 bases, with 6 bases sitting between them. The germline CDR1 and CDR2 sequences are SGHNT and YYREEE (reference sequence). The CDR3 here is CASSFVSTDTQYF. In nucleotides, the CDR3 is TGTGCCAGCAGCTTTGTCTCCACAGATACGCAGTATTTT.

This clone was observed a few times. The chain joins TRBV5-4 to TRBJ2-5; 7 positions match TRBD1. V trimming: 0 bases; J trimming: 2 bases; junction bases outside the gene matches: 4. Germline assignment: CDR1 SGHNT and CDR2 YYREEE (reference sequence). The CDR3 contains 15 residues. The CDR3 here is CASSLVTGLQETQYF. In DNA form, the CDR3 reads TGTGCCAGCAGCTTGGTGACAGGGCTACAAGAGACCCAGTACTTC.

This clone has a handful of counts. Other DNA sequences of this sample code for an identical CDR3. This chain joins TRBV6-5 and TRBJ2-2; TRBD1 agrees at 7 bases. CDR1 is MNHEY and CDR2 is SVGAGI in the germline V gene. Losses at the gene ends were 5 bases for V and 8 bases for J; bases not matched to a gene: 8. This CDR3 spans 14 amino acids. The CDR3 protein is CASSTRTGSGELFF. In nucleotides, the CDR3 is TGTGCCAGCAGTACCCGGACAGGCTCTGGGGAGCTGTTTTTT.

This chain connects TRBV7-9 to TRBJ2-3; D remains ambiguous. Trimming left V 5 bases short and J 4 bases short, with 7 bases between. The CDR3 totals 12 residues. Germline lookup yields CDR1 SEHNR and CDR2 FQNEAQ (reference sequence). CDR3 sequence: CASSPQADTQYF. CDR3 in DNA: TGTGCCAGCAGCCCCCAGGCAGATACGCAGTATTTT.

The chain carries TRBV6-1 and TRBJ1-2, with D possibly matching TRBD1 (6 bases). CDR1 and CDR2 (germline): MNHNS, SASEGT. V was trimmed by 8 bases and J by 5 bases, leaving 18 bases between them. This CDR3 comprises 14 residues. The CDR3 DNA sequence: TGTGCCAGCCAAGGGGGGGGATTCATTTATGGCTACACCTTC. It specifies CASQGGGFIYGYTF.

Here the CDR3 DNA reads TGCGCCAGCAGTCACGGAGCTTTCTTT. Its protein product is CASSHGAFF. This chain connects TRBV23-1 to TRBJ1-1; D call uncertain. TRBV23-1 is sorted into the ORF group, with uncertain function. V was pared by 3 bases and J by 10 bases, with 3 bases between. The CDR3 consists of 9 residues.

The chain has TRBV19 and TRBJ1-1; TRBD1 agrees at 7 bases. The V gene end was trimmed by 5 bases and the J gene end by 0 bases; junction bases not matched to a gene: 3. In germline, CDR1 is LNHDA, CDR2 SQIVND (reference sequence). The CDR3 has 14 amino acids. DNA for the CDR3: TGTGCCAGTAGTGGGACAGTGATGAACACTGAAGCTTTCTTT. Translating gives CASSGTVMNTEAFF.

The chain uses TRBV7-2 and TRBJ2-5, with D possibly being TRBD1 (5 bases). The length of the CDR3 is 16 residues. Germline V lookup: CDR1 SGHTA, CDR2 FQGNSA. Trimming cost V 5 bases and J 5 bases, with 21 bases left between them. The CDR3 protein is CASSPSLKTAPETQYF. CDR3 nucleotide sequence: TGTGCCAGCAGCCCATCCCTAAAGACAGCGCCGGAGACCCAGTACTTC.

The chain carries TRBV4-1 and TRBJ1-5; D perhaps matches TRBD1 (6 bases). Between the trimmed V and J ends, which lost 0 bases and 7 bases, there was a span of 16 bases. Germline V gene data show CDR1 as MGHRA and CDR2 as YSYEKL. The CDR3 is made up of 16 amino acids. The CDR3: CASSQDQTGPRQPQHF. The CDR3 DNA reads as TGCGCCAGCAGCCAAGACCAAACAGGGCCCAGGCAGCCCCAGCATTTT.